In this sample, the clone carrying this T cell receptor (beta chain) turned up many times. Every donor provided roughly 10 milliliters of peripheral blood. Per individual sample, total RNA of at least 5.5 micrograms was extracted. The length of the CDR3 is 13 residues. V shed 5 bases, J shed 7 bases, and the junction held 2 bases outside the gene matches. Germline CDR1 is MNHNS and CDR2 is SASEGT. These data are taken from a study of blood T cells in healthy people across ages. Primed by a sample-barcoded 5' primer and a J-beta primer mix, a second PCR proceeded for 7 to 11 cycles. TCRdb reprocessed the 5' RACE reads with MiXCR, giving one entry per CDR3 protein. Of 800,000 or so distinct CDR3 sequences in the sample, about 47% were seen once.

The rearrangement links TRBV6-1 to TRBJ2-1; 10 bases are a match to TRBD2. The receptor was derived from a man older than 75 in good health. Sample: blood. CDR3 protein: CASSLAGANEQFF. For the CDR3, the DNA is TGTGCCAGCAGTCTAGCGGGAGCAAATGAGCAGTTCTTC.